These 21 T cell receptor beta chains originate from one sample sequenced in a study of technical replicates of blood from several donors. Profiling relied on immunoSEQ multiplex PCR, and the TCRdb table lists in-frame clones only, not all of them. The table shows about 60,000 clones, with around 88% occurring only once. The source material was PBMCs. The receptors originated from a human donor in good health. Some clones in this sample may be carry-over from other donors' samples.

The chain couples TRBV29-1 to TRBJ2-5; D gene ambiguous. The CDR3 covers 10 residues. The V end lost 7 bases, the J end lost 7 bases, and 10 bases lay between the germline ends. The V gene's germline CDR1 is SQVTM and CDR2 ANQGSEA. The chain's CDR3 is CSARSGTQYF. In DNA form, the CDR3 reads TGCAGCGCCCGTTCGGGGACCCAGTACTTC.

The CDR3 nucleotides are TGTGCCAGCAGCTCCGCCGGGAACAGGGCTGCCTACAATGAGCAGTTCTTC. Its translation is CASSSAGNRAAYNEQFF. The chain combines TRBV7-3 with TRBJ2-1; possible D gene TRBD1, 6 bases. CDR1 is SGHTA and CDR2 is FQGTGA in the germline V gene. The length of the CDR3 is 17 residues. The V end was cut by 4 bases, the J end by 2 bases, with 18 bases between.

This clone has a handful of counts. The CDR3 spells CASSQDRAQYF. For the CDR3, the DNA is TGCGCCAGCAGCCAAGACAGGGCGCAGTACTTC. The chain is built from TRBV4-3 and TRBJ2-7; D is perhaps TRBD1 (5 bases). The CDR3 is 11 amino acids. Trimming cost V 0 bases and J 9 bases, with 6 bases left between them. Per germline, CDR1 LGHNA and CDR2 YSLEER.

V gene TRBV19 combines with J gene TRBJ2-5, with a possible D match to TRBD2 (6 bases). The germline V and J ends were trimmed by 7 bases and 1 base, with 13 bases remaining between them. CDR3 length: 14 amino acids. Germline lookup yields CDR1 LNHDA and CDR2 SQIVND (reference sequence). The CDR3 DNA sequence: TGTGCCAGTACTCATGCGGGATCCCAAGAGACCCAGTACTTC. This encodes CASTHAGSQETQYF. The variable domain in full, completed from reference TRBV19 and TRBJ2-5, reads DGGITQSPKYLFRKEGQNVTLSCEQNLNHDAMYWYRQDPGQGLRLIYYSQIVNDFQKGDIAEGYSVSREKKESFPLTVTSAQKNPTAFYLCASTHAGSQETQYFGPGTRLLVL.

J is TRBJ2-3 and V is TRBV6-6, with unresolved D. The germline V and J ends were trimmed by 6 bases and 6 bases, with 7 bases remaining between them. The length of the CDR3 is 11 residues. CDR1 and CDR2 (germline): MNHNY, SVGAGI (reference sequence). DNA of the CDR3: TGTGCCAGCAGCGAGAGGGATACGCAGTATTTT. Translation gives CASSERDTQYF.

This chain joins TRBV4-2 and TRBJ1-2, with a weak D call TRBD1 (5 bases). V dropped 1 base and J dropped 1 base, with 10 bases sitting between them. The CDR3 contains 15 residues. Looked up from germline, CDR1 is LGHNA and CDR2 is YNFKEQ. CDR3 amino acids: CASSQAQGSNYGYTF. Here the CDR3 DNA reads TGTGCCAGCAGCCAAGCTCAGGGCAGTAACTATGGCTACACCTTC.

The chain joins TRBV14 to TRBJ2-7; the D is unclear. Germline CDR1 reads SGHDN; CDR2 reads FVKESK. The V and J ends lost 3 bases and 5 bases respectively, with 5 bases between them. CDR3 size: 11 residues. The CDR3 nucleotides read TGTGCCAGCAGCCATGTCAACGAGCAGTACTTC. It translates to CASSHVNEQYF.

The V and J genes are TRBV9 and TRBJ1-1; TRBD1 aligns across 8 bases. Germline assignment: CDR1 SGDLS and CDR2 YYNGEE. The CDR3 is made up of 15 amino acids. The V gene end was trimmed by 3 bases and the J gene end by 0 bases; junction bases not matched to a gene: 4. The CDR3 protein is CASSASGGMNTEAFF. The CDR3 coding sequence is TGTGCCAGCAGCGCCTCAGGGGGCATGAACACTGAAGCTTTCTTT.

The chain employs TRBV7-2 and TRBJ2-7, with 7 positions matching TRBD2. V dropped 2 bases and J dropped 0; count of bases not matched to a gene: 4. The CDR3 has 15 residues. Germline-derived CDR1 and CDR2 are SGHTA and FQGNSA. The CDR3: CASSLSAGSSYEQYF. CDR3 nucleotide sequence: TGTGCCAGCAGCTTATCAGCGGGGTCCTCCTACGAGCAGTACTTC.

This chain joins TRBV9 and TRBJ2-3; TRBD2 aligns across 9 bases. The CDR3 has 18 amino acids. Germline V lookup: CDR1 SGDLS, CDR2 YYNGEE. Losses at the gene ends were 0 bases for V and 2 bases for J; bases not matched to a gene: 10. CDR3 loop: CASSVEGTSRWNTDTQYF. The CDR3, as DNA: TGTGCCAGCAGCGTAGAAGGGACTAGCCGATGGAACACAGATACGCAGTATTTT.

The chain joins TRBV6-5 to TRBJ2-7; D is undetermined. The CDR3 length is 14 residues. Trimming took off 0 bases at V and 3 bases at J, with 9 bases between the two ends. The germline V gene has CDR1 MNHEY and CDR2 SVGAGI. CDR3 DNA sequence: TGTGCCAGCAGTTACTCGACACTGAACTACGAGCAGTACTTC. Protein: CASSYSTLNYEQYF.

CDR3 residues: CATKDRVLEKLFF. Here the CDR3 DNA reads TGTGCCACCAAAGACAGGGTTCTCGAAAAACTGTTTTTT. This rearrangement joins TRBV15 to TRBJ1-4, with 7 bases lining up with TRBD1. The junction had 7 bases not matched to a gene; V was cut back by 7 bases and J by 8 bases. Looked up from germline, CDR1 is LNHNV and CDR2 is YYDKDF (reference sequence). The CDR3 has 13 amino acids.

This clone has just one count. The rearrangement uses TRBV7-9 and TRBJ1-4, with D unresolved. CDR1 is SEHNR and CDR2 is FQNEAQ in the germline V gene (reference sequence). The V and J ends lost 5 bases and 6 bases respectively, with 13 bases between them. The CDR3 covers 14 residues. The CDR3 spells CASSPGREYEKLFF. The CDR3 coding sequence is TGTGCCAGCAGCCCGGGGAGGGAATATGAAAAACTGTTTTTT.

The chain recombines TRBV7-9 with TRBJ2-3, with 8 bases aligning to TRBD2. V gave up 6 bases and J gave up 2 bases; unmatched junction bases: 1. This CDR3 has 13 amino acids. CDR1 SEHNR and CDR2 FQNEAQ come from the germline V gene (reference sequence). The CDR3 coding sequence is TGTGCCAGCAGAGGACTAGCCACAGATACGCAGTATTTT. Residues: CASRGLATDTQYF.

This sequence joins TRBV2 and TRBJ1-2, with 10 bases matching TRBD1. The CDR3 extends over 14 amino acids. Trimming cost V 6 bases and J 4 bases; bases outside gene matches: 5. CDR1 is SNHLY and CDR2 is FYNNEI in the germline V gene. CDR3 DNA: TGTGCCAGCAGAGGGGACAGGGGCACCTATGGCTACACCTTC. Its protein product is CASRGDRGTYGYTF.

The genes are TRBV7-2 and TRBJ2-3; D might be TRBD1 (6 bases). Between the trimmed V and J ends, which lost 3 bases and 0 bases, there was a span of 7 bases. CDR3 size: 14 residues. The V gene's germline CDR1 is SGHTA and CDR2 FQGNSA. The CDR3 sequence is CASSLDRSTDTQYF. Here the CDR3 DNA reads TGTGCCAGCAGCTTGGACAGAAGCACAGATACGCAGTATTTT.

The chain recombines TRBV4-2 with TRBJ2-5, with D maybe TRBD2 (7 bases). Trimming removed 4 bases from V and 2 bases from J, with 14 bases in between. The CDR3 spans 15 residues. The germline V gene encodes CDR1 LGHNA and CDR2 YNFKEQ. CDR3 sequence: CASSRGGGLQETQYF. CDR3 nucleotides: TGTGCCAGCAGCCGAGGGGGGGGACTTCAAGAGACCCAGTACTTC.

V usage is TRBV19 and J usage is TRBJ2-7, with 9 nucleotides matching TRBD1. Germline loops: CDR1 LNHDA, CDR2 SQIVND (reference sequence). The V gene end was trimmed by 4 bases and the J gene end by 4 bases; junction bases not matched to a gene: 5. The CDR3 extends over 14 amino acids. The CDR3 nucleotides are TGTGCCAGTAGTACACCACAGGGGGCGTACGAGCAGTACTTC. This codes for CASSTPQGAYEQYF.

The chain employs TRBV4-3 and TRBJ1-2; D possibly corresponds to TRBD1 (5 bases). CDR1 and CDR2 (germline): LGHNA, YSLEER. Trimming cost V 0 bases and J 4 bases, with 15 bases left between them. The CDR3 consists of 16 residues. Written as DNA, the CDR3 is TGCGCCAGCAGCCAAGATTCCGCGCTGGGGCCCTATGGCTACACCTTC. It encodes CASSQDSALGPYGYTF.

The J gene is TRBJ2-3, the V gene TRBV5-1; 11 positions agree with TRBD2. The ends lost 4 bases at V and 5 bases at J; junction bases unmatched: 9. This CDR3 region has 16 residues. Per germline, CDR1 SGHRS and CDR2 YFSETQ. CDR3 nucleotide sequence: TGCGCCAGCAGCGGAGGTAGCGGGAGGGCCCAAGATACGCAGTATTTT. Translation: CASSGGSGRAQDTQYF.

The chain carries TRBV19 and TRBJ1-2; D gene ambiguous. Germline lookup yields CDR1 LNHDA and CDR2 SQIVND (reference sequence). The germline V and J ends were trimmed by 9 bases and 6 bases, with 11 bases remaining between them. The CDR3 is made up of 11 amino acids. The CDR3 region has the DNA TGTGCCAGCACTTGGGAGAATGGCTACACCTTC. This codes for CASTWENGYTF.